Presented here are 17 T cell receptor beta chains from one specimen sequenced in a study of shared clonotypes between healthy human individuals (dated by TCRdb to 2020 to 2021). The receptor library was made with the immunoSEQ multiplex PCR assay. The table comes from immuneACCESS by way of TCRdb, which keeps in-frame sequences with V and J called. Part of the clones is missing from these tables; in studies checked, under half for an unresolved V gene and the rest for unknown reasons. For this sample there are about 2 million clones; about 95% appear just once. The ten largest clonotypes hold around 1.1% of the sample. CD8 naive samples were obtained by positive selection for CCR7 among CD45RO-negative cells, yielding a CD45RA+CCR7+ population from which TemRA cells were excluded. The sample consisted of naive CD8+ T cells sorted from blood. Explained via the paper, the cell subset or site label denotes: CD45RA+CCR7+. The receptor set was obtained from a man aged 18 to 35 in good health.

Only one count was recorded for this clone. The J gene is TRBJ2-7, the V gene TRBV5-4, with D possibly TRBD1 on 6 matching bases. The V gene lost 4 bases and the J gene lost 3 bases, with 14 bases spanning the gap. This CDR3 has 14 residues. Looked up from germline, CDR1 is SGHNT and CDR2 is YYREEE (reference sequence). The chain's CDR3 is CASSLGAGFYEQYF. CDR3 sequence (DNA): TGTGCCAGCAGCCTGGGGGCGGGTTTCTACGAGCAGTACTTC.

The chain combines TRBV7-9 with TRBJ2-7; unclear D gene. Germline V lookup: CDR1 SEHNR, CDR2 FQNEAQ (reference sequence). The CDR3 contains 12 residues. Trimming cost V 3 bases and J 5 bases, with 8 bases left between them. The CDR3 DNA reads as TGTGCCAGCAGCTTTTTGGAAAACGAGCAGTACTTC. Protein sequence: CASSFLENEQYF.

This clone was detected only a few times. CDR3 bases: TGCGCCAGCAGCCAAGATAGAACAGGAGCAACTAATGAAAAACTGTTTTTT. This codes for CASSQDRTGATNEKLFF. V usage is TRBV4-1 and J usage is TRBJ1-4; a weak D match, TRBD1 (5 bases). CDR1 is MGHRA, CDR2 YSYEKL, per germline. The V and J ends lost 0 bases and 0 bases respectively, with 11 bases between them. This CDR3 is built from 17 residues.

The genes are TRBV4-1 and TRBJ2-7; TRBD2 might be the D (5 bases). Germline CDR1 is MGHRA and CDR2 is YSYEKL. Trimming cost V 0 bases and J 7 bases, with 10 bases left between them. The CDR3 covers 13 residues. CDR3 region: CASSQDPGGEQYF. The CDR3 DNA follows: TGCGCCAGCAGCCAAGATCCGGGCGGGGAGCAGTACTTC.

This clone was picked up one time. The rearrangement links TRBV4-3 to TRBJ2-5; TRBD2 matches at 8 bases. V lost 4 bases, J lost 4 bases, and 8 bases stayed unmatched. CDR1 and CDR2 from the germline V gene are LGHNA and YSLEER. There are 15 residues in the CDR3. Here the CDR3 DNA reads TGCGCCAGCAGCCCCAGCGGGAGTACCGGAGAGACCCAGTACTTC. It codes for CASSPSGSTGETQYF.

The chain recombines TRBV28 with TRBJ2-5; TRBD2 might be the D (5 bases). V was shortened by 6 bases and J by 0 bases, with 11 bases between the two germline ends. Per germline, CDR1 MDHEN and CDR2 SYDVKM. The CDR3 spans 14 residues. The CDR3 protein is CASSPGLYQETQYF. Here the CDR3 DNA reads TGTGCCAGCAGCCCTGGACTGTACCAAGAGACCCAGTACTTC.

The chain employs TRBV27 and TRBJ2-7; 9 nucleotides agree with TRBD2. Germline loops: CDR1 MNHEY, CDR2 SMNVEV (reference sequence). V trimming: 6 bases; J trimming: 3 bases; junction bases outside the gene matches: 9. The CDR3 consists of 15 residues. CDR3 amino acids: CASRSPSGVYYEQYF. CDR3 nucleotides: TGTGCCAGCAGGTCGCCTAGCGGGGTATACTACGAGCAGTACTTC.

The chain uses TRBV4-1 and TRBJ2-7, with TRBD1 identical over 8 bases. V lost 0 bases to trimming and J lost 2 bases; unmatched junction nucleotides: 3. The CDR3 covers 15 residues. Germline V lookup: CDR1 MGHRA, CDR2 YSYEKL. CDR3 sequence reads: CASSQDGTGPYEQYF. The CDR3 bases are TGCGCCAGCAGCCAAGATGGGACAGGACCCTACGAGCAGTACTTC.

This chain joins TRBV4-1 and TRBJ1-1; possibly TRBD1 for D (5 bases). V lost 0 bases and J 5 bases, leaving 16 bases between the germline ends. Germline V gives CDR1 MGHRA, CDR2 YSYEKL. This CDR3 comprises 16 residues. The DNA of the CDR3 is TGCGCCAGCAGCCAAGATGGCGCGGGGCGCAGTACTGAAGCTTTCTTT. This encodes CASSQDGAGRSTEAFF.

The V gene is TRBV6-1, the J gene TRBJ1-2; no firm D call. Germline CDR1 MNHNS, CDR2 SASEGT. The CDR3 has 12 residues. V gave up 10 bases and J gave up 4 bases, with 13 bases separating them. The CDR3 DNA follows: TGTGCCACCGCCTACAAACTCTATGGCTACACCTTC. It is translated as CATAYKLYGYTF.

This chain connects TRBV28 to TRBJ2-7; 8 bases are shared with TRBD2. This CDR3 region has 20 residues. Looked up from germline, CDR1 is MDHEN and CDR2 is SYDVKM. Losses at the gene ends were 6 bases for V and 2 bases for J; bases not matched to a gene: 24. The CDR3 bases are TGTGCCAGCAGGTCACTAAGTAAGCCGAGCCGGGGGGGAGAGGCCTACGAGCAGTACTTC. Translated: CASRSLSKPSRGGEAYEQYF.

The genes are TRBV9 and TRBJ2-2; D unclear. CDR1 is SGDLS, CDR2 YYNGEE, per germline. V lost 4 bases and J lost 5, with 12 bases in between. The CDR3 length is 14 residues. The CDR3: CASSPHGYTGELFF. Here the CDR3 DNA reads TGTGCCAGCAGCCCCCACGGGTATACCGGGGAGCTGTTTTTT.

The table lists this clone with a few counts. The chain is built from TRBV27 and TRBJ1-2; D remains unclear. CDR3 length: 13 amino acids. Germline CDR1 MNHEY, CDR2 SMNVEV (reference sequence). V was trimmed by 4 bases and J by 0 bases, leaving 6 bases between them. CDR3 bases: TGTGCCAGCAGTTCCCCCCCTAACTATGGCTACACCTTC. This codes for CASSSPPNYGYTF.

This chain links TRBV4-1 with TRBJ1-1; D is ambiguous. The CDR3 length is 15 residues. In germline, CDR1 is MGHRA, CDR2 YSYEKL. V was trimmed by 0 bases and J by 0 bases, leaving 8 bases between them. The CDR3 protein is CASSQDQSLNTEAFF. The CDR3 DNA is TGCGCCAGCAGCCAAGACCAGAGTTTGAACACTGAAGCTTTCTTT.

The chain combines TRBV7-9 with TRBJ2-4, with unresolved D. CDR1 SEHNR and CDR2 FQNEAQ come from the germline V gene (reference sequence). The CDR3 spans 16 residues. Trimming shortened V by 5 bases and J by 4 bases, and 18 bases separated the two germline ends. This CDR3 is CASSTDTSVYKNIQYF. CDR3 sequence (DNA): TGTGCCAGCAGCACAGACACATCCGTCTATAAAAACATTCAGTACTTC.

The J gene is TRBJ1-1, the V gene TRBV7-9; D not resolved. Trimming removed 2 bases at V and 1 base at J, with 8 bases between. Per the germline V gene, CDR1 is SEHNR and CDR2 is FQNEAQ (reference sequence). The CDR3 totals 14 residues. CDR3 in amino acids: CASSLFVTNTEAFF. CDR3 DNA sequence: TGTGCCAGCAGCTTATTTGTGACGAACACTGAAGCTTTCTTT.

The V gene is TRBV5-8, the J gene TRBJ2-7; D possibly corresponds to TRBD1 (6 bases). V lost 3 bases to trimming and J lost 8 bases, with 6 bases between them. The CDR3 has 10 amino acids. CDR1 and CDR2 (germline): SGHTS, YDEGEE. CDR3 protein: CASSWDKQYF. The CDR3 DNA sequence: TGTGCCAGCAGCTGGGACAAGCAGTACTTC.